The clone carrying this TCR beta chain was observed a handful of times. The data derive from a study of early T cells in non-severe SARS-CoV-2 infection. Unique molecular identifiers were added to individual cDNA molecules. TCRdb reanalysed the 5' RACE reads using MiXCR and keeps one entry per CDR3 protein. The sample includes tens of thousands of distinct CDR3 sequences, roughly 12% of them seen just once. The sequencing sample was made of whole blood. The source of this sequence is an adult who was a healthcare worker with PCR-confirmed SARS-CoV-2 infection or an uninfected control (not recorded which).

As DNA, the CDR3 is TGTGCCAGCAGCACACAGACCAGCTATGGCTACACCTTC. Translating it yields CASSTQTSYGYTF. The genes are TRBV5-4 and TRBJ1-2; no firm D call. CDR1 is SGHNT, CDR2 YYREEE, per germline (reference sequence). The CDR3 sequence is 13 residues long. Trimming left V 4 bases short and J 4 bases short, with 11 bases between.